The next 20 T cell receptor beta chains were all read from a single sample in a study of CD8 T cells in Susac syndrome (dated by TCRdb to about 2019). The method behind the library was the immunoSEQ multiplex PCR assay. RNA was extracted with the RNeasy kit and roughly 0.45 to 1 ug was reverse transcribed using random hexamers. TCRdb trimmed public reads at Q25 via fastp, called clones via MiXCR and kept in-frame beta chains. Rows with one shared CDR3 protein collapse into an entry with the most common genes and DNA. The sample table holds roughly 130,000 distinct CDR3 sequences, of which around 96% were seen once. Of the sample, roughly 0.11% is held by the ten largest clones. Sequencing was done on a sample of CD4+ T cells from PBMCs. These receptors all stem from a human donor in good health.

This clonotype came up a few times. The rearrangement uses TRBV14 and TRBJ1-1, with no clear D. The germline CDR1 and CDR2 sequences are SGHDN and FVKESK. Trimming pared 0 bases from V and 1 base from J, leaving 9 bases between. This CDR3 region has 15 residues. The CDR3 reads CASSQDGRPNTEAFF. As DNA, the CDR3 is TGTGCCAGCAGCCAAGATGGTCGGCCGAACACTGAAGCTTTCTTT. Complete variable domain (other parts from reference TRBV14 and TRBJ1-1): EAGVTQFPSHSVIEKGQTVTLRCDPISGHDNLYWYRRVMGKEIKFLLHFVKESKQDESGMPNNRFLAERTGGTYSTLKVQPAELEDSGVYFCASSQDGRPNTEAFFGQGTRLTVV.

This sequence joins TRBV5-1 and TRBJ1-2, with a weak D call TRBD1 (6 bases). The CDR3 sequence is 15 residues long. Trimming left V 3 bases short and J 3 bases short, with 15 bases between. CDR1 is SGHRS, CDR2 YFSETQ, per germline. CDR3 DNA sequence: TGCGCCAGCAGCTATACCACGGACAGCTACTATGGCTACACCTTC. Its protein product is CASSYTTDSYYGYTF. The entire variable domain, with the rest obtained from reference TRBV5-1 and TRBJ1-2, is as follows: KAGVTQTPRYLIKTRGQQVTLSCSPISGHRSVSWYQQTPGQGLQFLFEYFSETQRNKGNFPGRFSGRQFSNSRSEMNVSTLELGDSALYLCASSYTTDSYYGYTFGSGTRLTVV.

The chain has TRBV2 and TRBJ2-7; 7 bases line up with TRBD2. Germline values: CDR1 SNHLY, CDR2 FYNNEI. CDR3 length equals 13 residues. The CDR3 region has the DNA TGTGCTTGCAAGCGGGACTTTAGTTACGAGCAGTACTTC. This sequence encodes CACKRDFSYEQYF.

V usage is TRBV12-3 or TRBV12-4 and J usage is TRBJ1-5; 8 bases align to TRBD1. CDR3 size: 16 residues. The trim removed 3 bases at V and 3 bases at J, leaving 7 bases unmatched. The CDR3 is CASSFSPGGNNQPQHF. CDR3 sequence (DNA): TGTGCCAGCAGTTTTTCGCCAGGGGGCAACAATCAGCCCCAGCATTTT.

This clonotype turned up a few times. The chain carries TRBV19 and TRBJ2-7; D is ambiguous. The CDR3 contains 14 residues. Deletions cut 5 bases from V and 1 base from J, with 12 bases between. Germline-derived CDR1 and CDR2 are LNHDA and SQIVND (reference sequence). This chain's CDR3 is CASSLKDGSYEQYF. CDR3 DNA sequence: TGTGCCAGTAGTCTCAAGGACGGATCCTACGAGCAGTACTTC.

V usage is TRBV3-1 and J usage is TRBJ2-2; no definite D call. The CDR3 is 14 residues long. V was trimmed by 5 bases and J by 0 bases, leaving 7 bases between them. Germline-derived CDR1 and CDR2 are LGHDT and YNNKEL (reference sequence). The CDR3 DNA is TGTGCCAGCAGCGTAGTCACGAACACCGGGGAGCTGTTTTTT. It yields the protein CASSVVTNTGELFF.

V usage is TRBV23-1 and J usage is TRBJ2-1; TRBD2 matches at 13 bases. TRBV23-1 falls under the ORF class, with uncertain function. The CDR3 contains 16 residues. J was trimmed by 8 bases and V by 4 bases; bases with no gene match: 8. The CDR3 protein is CASSPLAGGPFDEQFF. As DNA, the CDR3 is TGCGCCAGCAGTCCACTAGCGGGAGGGCCTTTTGATGAGCAGTTCTTC.

This chain links TRBV7-8 with TRBJ2-3; D remains ambiguous. V lost 5 bases, J lost 4 bases, and 10 bases lay in between. This CDR3 is built from 13 residues. Germline-derived CDR1 and CDR2 are SGHVS and FQNEAQ. The CDR3 protein is CASSPNTADTQYF. The CDR3 nucleotides read TGTGCCAGCAGCCCGAACACTGCAGATACGCAGTATTTT.

The chain combines TRBV28 with TRBJ2-4; tentatively, D is TRBD1 (6 bases). This CDR3 region has 15 residues. CDR1 and CDR2 from the germline V gene are MDHEN and SYDVKM. The V gene lost 6 bases and the J gene lost 6 bases, with 18 bases spanning the gap. The CDR3 here is CASSPYRESGNIQYF. The CDR3 bases are TGTGCCAGCAGCCCTTACAGGGAGTCGGGAAACATTCAGTACTTC.

V gene TRBV2 combines with J gene TRBJ2-6; D remains ambiguous. The CDR3 runs 16 residues. The germline V gene encodes CDR1 SNHLY and CDR2 FYNNEI. V lost 7 bases and J lost 0, with 13 bases in between. This CDR3 reads CASNQQYGSGANVLTF. The CDR3 DNA reads as TGTGCCAGCAACCAGCAATACGGCTCTGGGGCCAACGTCCTGACTTTC. The full variable domain, completed using reference TRBV2 and TRBJ2-6, is EPEVTQTPSHQVTQMGQEVILRCVPISNHLYFYWYRQILGQKVEFLVSFYNNEISEKSEIFDDQFSVERPDGSNFTLKIRSTKLEDSAMYFCASNQQYGSGANVLTFGAGSRLTVL.

CDR3: CASSFTGTDGGETQYF. DNA of the CDR3: TGCGCCAGCAGCTTCACCGGGACAGATGGGGGAGAGACCCAGTACTTC. This chain uses TRBV5-1 with TRBJ2-5, with 7 bases fitting TRBD1. J was trimmed by 4 bases and V by 2 bases; bases with no gene match: 11. The CDR3 has 16 residues. Per germline, CDR1 SGHRS and CDR2 YFSETQ.

This chain connects TRBV29-1 to TRBJ1-1; possibly TRBD1 for D (5 bases). V was clipped by 4 bases and J by 5 bases, with 14 bases between them. The CDR3 runs 13 residues. Germline V gives CDR1 SQVTM, CDR2 ANQGSEA. Written as DNA, the CDR3 is TGCAGCGTTGTGGGCCAGGGTAGAACTGAAGCTTTCTTT. It codes for CSVVGQGRTEAFF.

This clonotype has just one count. The genes are TRBV12-3 or TRBV12-4 and TRBJ1-5; tentatively, D is TRBD1 (5 bases). The CDR3 runs 14 residues. The V end lost 6 bases, the J end lost 1 base, and 10 bases lay between the germline ends. The CDR3 region has the DNA TGTGCCAGCAGGCAGGGTGGGAGCAATCAGCCCCAGCATTTT. Translated: CASRQGGSNQPQHF.

This clonotype was seen a few times. The CDR3 bases are TGTGCCAGCAGCCGCCCCGGGGTAGCCAAAAACATTCAGTACTTC. Translated, it gives CASSRPGVAKNIQYF. V gene TRBV3-1 combines with J gene TRBJ2-4; tentative D call: TRBD2 (5 bases). V gave up 4 bases and J gave up 0 bases, with 10 bases separating them. The CDR3 contains 15 residues. Germline V lookup: CDR1 LGHDT, CDR2 YNNKEL (reference sequence).

In nucleotides, the CDR3 is TGCAGCGTCCCCCACATCAGCGGGACAGGTCATTTGTATGGCTACACCTTC. Protein: CSVPHISGTGHLYGYTF. The J gene is TRBJ1-2, the V gene TRBV29-1, with 8 bases aligning to TRBD1. This CDR3 region has 17 residues. The trim removed 6 bases at V and 5 bases at J, leaving 20 bases unmatched. CDR1 SQVTM and CDR2 ANQGSEA come from the germline V gene.

The rearrangement uses TRBV6-5 and TRBJ2-2; the D gene is possibly TRBD1 (6 bases). Germline CDR1 MNHEY, CDR2 SVGAGI. Trimming shortened V by 0 bases and J by 6 bases, and 17 bases separated the two germline ends. This CDR3 has 17 amino acids. This CDR3 reads CASSYSLMAGDAGELFF. The CDR3 DNA follows: TGTGCCAGCAGTTACTCTCTCATGGCAGGGGATGCCGGGGAGCTGTTTTTT.

The chain links TRBV27 to TRBJ2-5; the match to TRBD2 covers 11 bases. There are 15 residues in the CDR3. Germline assignment: CDR1 MNHEY and CDR2 SMNVEV (reference sequence). V trimming: 4 bases; J trimming: 5 bases; junction bases outside the gene matches: 6. The CDR3 sequence is CASSSLAGGGETQYF. Here the CDR3 DNA reads TGTGCCAGCAGTTCTCTAGCGGGAGGAGGCGAGACCCAGTACTTC.

With respect to this clonotype: The junction departs from germline at one end; a sequencing error may be responsible. The V call is TRBV3-1, the J call TRBJ2-5, with a possible D match to TRBD1 (6 bases). Germline CDR1 reads LGHDT; CDR2 reads YNNKEL (reference sequence). The CDR3 is made up of 14 amino acids. The CDR3 reads CVSSVQGFQETQYF. CDR3 DNA: TGTGTCAGCAGCGTCCAGGGGTTCCAAGAGACCCAGTACTTC.

This clonotype came up once. V is TRBV6-5 and J is TRBJ1-1; no definite D call. V lost 0 bases and J 0 bases, leaving 8 bases between the germline ends. CDR3 length: 15 residues. CDR1 and CDR2 (germline): MNHEY, SVGAGI. CDR3 residues: CASSYSRYLNTEAFF. In DNA, the CDR3 is TGTGCCAGCAGTTACTCGAGGTACCTGAACACTGAAGCTTTCTTT.

J is TRBJ1-5 and V is TRBV28; tentatively, D is TRBD1 (6 bases). Germline assignment: CDR1 MDHEN and CDR2 SYDVKM. V was clipped by 7 bases and J by 6 bases, with 16 bases between them. This CDR3 has 14 residues. CDR3 loop: CASTWGGGGQPQHF. The CDR3 DNA reads TGTGCCAGCACCTGGGGGGGCGGAGGTCAGCCCCAGCATTTT.